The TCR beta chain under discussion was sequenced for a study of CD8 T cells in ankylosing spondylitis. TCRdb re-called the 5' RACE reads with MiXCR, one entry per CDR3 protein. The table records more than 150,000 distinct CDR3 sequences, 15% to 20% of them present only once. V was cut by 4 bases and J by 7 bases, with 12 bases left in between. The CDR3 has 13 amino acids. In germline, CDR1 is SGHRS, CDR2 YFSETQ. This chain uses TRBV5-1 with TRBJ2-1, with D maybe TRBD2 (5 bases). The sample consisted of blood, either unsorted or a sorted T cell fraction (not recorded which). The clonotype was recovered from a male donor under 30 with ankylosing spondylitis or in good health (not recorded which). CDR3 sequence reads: CASSTRPGNEQFF. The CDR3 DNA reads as TGCGCCAGCAGCACGCGACCGGGGAATGAGCAGTTCTTC.